The 22 T cell receptor beta chains given below trace back to one sample, sequenced in a study of metastatic and nonmetastatic thyroid tumors. TCRdb ran MiXCR on the PCR reads. This sample has around 17,000 clones, with about 12% found just once. No treatment had been given to any patient before thyroid surgery. Source material: tumor tissue. The receptor set was obtained from a female donor with papillary thyroid cancer or a benign thyroid nodule (not recorded which). Some clones in this sample may be carry-over from other donors' samples.

This clone was recorded many times. The identical CDR3 is also encoded by other nucleotide sequences in the sample. The rearrangement joins TRBV20-1 to TRBJ2-5; D not resolved. CDR3 length: 16 amino acids. V dropped 4 bases and J dropped 2 bases, with 20 bases sitting between them. Germline loops: CDR1 DFQATT, CDR2 SNEGSKA (reference sequence). CDR3 region: CSATELLAPTQETQYF. The CDR3 bases are TGCAGTGCTACCGAATTATTGGCGCCTACTCAAGAGACCCAGTACTTC.

This clone was picked up many times. This rearrangement joins TRBV9 to TRBJ2-5; TRBD1 agrees at 8 bases. Germline CDR1 SGDLS, CDR2 YYNGEE. The junction had 2 bases not matched to a gene; V was cut back by 0 bases and J by 4 bases. The CDR3 is made up of 14 amino acids. The chain's CDR3 is CASSVGQGLETQYF. For the CDR3, the DNA is TGTGCCAGCAGCGTAGGACAGGGGCTAGAGACCCAGTACTTC.

The chain joins TRBV9 to TRBJ2-1, with a possible D match to TRBD2 (5 bases). CDR1 is SGDLS, CDR2 YYNGEE, per germline. Trimming took off 4 bases at V and 2 bases at J, with 13 bases between the two ends. The CDR3 length is 15 residues. CDR3 sequence reads: CASSIRRITYNEQFF. Written as DNA, the CDR3 is TGTGCCAGCAGCATTCGGAGGATCACCTACAATGAGCAGTTCTTC.

In this sample, this clone turned up many times. The chain couples TRBV6-2 or TRBV6-3 to TRBJ1-2; tentative D call: TRBD1 (6 bases). This CDR3 comprises 13 residues. Germline CDR1 and CDR2: MNHEY and SVGEGT. V dropped 6 bases and J dropped 6 bases, with 14 bases sitting between them. CDR3 amino acids: CASREQGRDGYTF. The CDR3 DNA reads as TGTGCCAGCAGGGAACAGGGACGGGATGGCTACACCTTC.

This clone was found many times. This chain joins TRBV12-5 and TRBJ2-7; 8 positions agree with TRBD2. The CDR3 has 13 residues. CDR1 and CDR2 (germline): LGHNT, FRNRAP. J was trimmed by 5 bases and V by 5 bases; bases with no gene match: 5. CDR3 nucleotide sequence: TGTGCTAGTGGTGTCGGACTAGCCAACGAGCAGTACTTC. Its protein is CASGVGLANEQYF.

This clone has a count of ten or more. This rearrangement joins TRBV3-1 to TRBJ2-7, with D possibly being TRBD2 (6 bases). Germline V gives CDR1 LGHDT, CDR2 YNNKEL (reference sequence). Trimming cost V 0 bases and J 2 bases, with 20 bases left between them. This CDR3 has 18 amino acids. Here the CDR3 DNA reads TGTGCCAGCAGCCAAGATCAACGGGGGTACGACCCAACCTACGAGCAGTACTTC. Protein: CASSQDQRGYDPTYEQYF.

Points on this clone: At one end, the junction sequence differs from germline, possibly due to a read error. This chain links TRBV6-1 with TRBJ2-5; possible D gene TRBD1, 5 bases. Germline V gene data show CDR1 as MNHNS and CDR2 as SASEGT. This CDR3 has 13 amino acids. The CDR3 nucleotides read TGTGCCAGCACGCGGACACGACAAGAGACCCAGTGCTTC. This sequence encodes CASTRTRQETQCF.

This clone was seen repeatedly, ten times or more. V gene TRBV9 combines with J gene TRBJ1-4; D is possibly TRBD1 (6 bases). The CDR3 is 14 amino acids. The germline V and J ends were trimmed by 0 bases and 7 bases, with 10 bases remaining between them. In germline, CDR1 is SGDLS, CDR2 YYNGEE. The CDR3 protein is CASSVAQGSEKLFF. The CDR3 DNA follows: TGTGCCAGCAGCGTAGCACAGGGCTCTGAAAAACTGTTTTTT.

This clone was recorded many times. The J gene is TRBJ2-7, the V gene TRBV5-1, with D unclear. The V end was cut by 6 bases, the J end by 0 bases, with 13 bases between. The CDR3 extends over 14 amino acids. Germline V gene sequence: CDR1 SGHRS, CDR2 YFSETQ. CDR3 residues: CASKVLSNSYEQYF. The DNA of the CDR3 is TGCGCCAGCAAGGTACTATCCAACTCCTACGAGCAGTACTTC.

In this sample, this clone turned up many times. The chain is built from TRBV6-1 and TRBJ1-4; D is undetermined. Trimming took 7 bases from V and 5 from J, leaving 11 bases between them. The CDR3 consists of 13 residues. Germline V lookup: CDR1 MNHNS, CDR2 SASEGT. CDR3 sequence reads: CASNPMPNEKLFF. The CDR3 region has the DNA TGTGCCAGCAATCCCATGCCAAATGAAAAACTGTTTTTT.

This clone was detected many times. The chain recombines TRBV20-1 with TRBJ2-3; 7 bases match TRBD1. This CDR3 has 15 residues. The V and J ends lost 5 bases and 0 bases, in that order; junction bases with no gene match: 8. CDR1 DFQATT and CDR2 SNEGSKA come from the germline V gene (reference sequence). CDR3 in amino acids: CSARDQTGSTDTQYF. In DNA, the CDR3 is TGCAGTGCTCGGGACCAGACAGGGAGCACAGATACGCAGTATTTT.

The sample holds many counts of this clone. The chain recombines TRBV12-3 or TRBV12-4 with TRBJ1-1, with a possible D match to TRBD1 (5 bases). The V end was cut by 8 bases, the J end by 1 base, with 14 bases between. The CDR3 extends over 14 amino acids. The CDR3 loop reads CASGIGGGNTEAFF. CDR3 DNA: TGTGCCAGCGGTATAGGCGGGGGGAACACTGAAGCTTTCTTT.

Ten or more counts support this clone. This could be a read error, since a much larger clone is one nucleotide away. The chain links TRBV2 to TRBJ2-7; D is perhaps TRBD1 or TRBD2 (5 bases each). This CDR3 has 14 amino acids. V gave up 5 bases and J gave up 0 bases, with 11 bases separating them. Germline CDR1 and CDR2: SNHLY and FYNNEI. The chain's CDR3 is CASSPGAHSYEQYF. The CDR3 nucleotides are TGTGCCAGCAGTCCCGGGGCCCACTCCTACGAGCAGTACTTC.

This rearrangement joins TRBV20-1 to TRBJ2-7; 7 nucleotides align to TRBD1. Germline V lookup: CDR1 DFQATT, CDR2 SNEGSKA (reference sequence). V shed 0 bases, J shed 0 bases, and the junction held 8 bases outside the gene matches. The CDR3 spans 16 residues. The CDR3 here is CSAREVGQGDSYEQYF. DNA for the CDR3: TGCAGTGCTAGAGAGGTCGGGCAGGGGGACTCCTACGAGCAGTACTTC.

This clone was observed at least ten times. This rearrangement joins TRBV20-1 to TRBJ1-1, with 7 bases that match TRBD1. This CDR3 has 13 residues. The germline V gene has CDR1 DFQATT and CDR2 SNEGSKA (reference sequence). Trimming removed 3 bases from V and 4 bases from J; junction bases left unmatched: 5. The CDR3 region has the DNA TGCAGTGCTAGCCAGGGACAGATCACTGAAGCTTTCTTT. Its translation: CSASQGQITEAFF.

In this sample, this clone is medium-sized. The chain has TRBV19 and TRBJ1-5; TRBD1 is a possible D gene (6 bases). V gave up 7 bases and J gave up 7 bases, with 14 bases separating them. The CDR3 is made up of 13 amino acids. Germline CDR1 and CDR2: LNHDA and SQIVND (reference sequence). As DNA, the CDR3 is TGTGCCAGTACCATCCACGGGGGCCAGCCCCAGCATTTT. The encoded protein is CASTIHGGQPQHF.

This clone was recorded many times. The chain uses TRBV6-5 and TRBJ2-5, with TRBD1 matching 7 bases. The CDR3 has 12 amino acids. J gave up 9 bases and V 2 bases, and 3 bases lay outside the gene matches. Germline lookup yields CDR1 MNHEY and CDR2 SVGAGI. The CDR3 reads CASSYAQGPQYF. CDR3 DNA sequence: TGTGCCAGCAGTTACGCACAGGGGCCCCAGTACTTC.

As to this clone: A much bigger clone sits one base away, suggesting this may be a read error. The V and J genes are TRBV19 and TRBJ2-1, with TRBD1 identical over 8 bases. J was trimmed by 5 bases and V by 3 bases; bases with no gene match: 9. Germline V CDR1 and CDR2: LNHDA, SQIVND (reference sequence). The CDR3 contains 16 residues. The CDR3 loop is CASSICTGGEHNEQFF. For the CDR3, the DNA is TGTGCCAGTAGTATCTGTACAGGGGGAGAACACAATGAGCAGTTCTTC.

This clone was detected ten times or more. The chain links TRBV19 to TRBJ1-2; 8 bases are a match to TRBD1. CDR1 and CDR2 (germline): LNHDA, SQIVND (reference sequence). The junction had 4 bases not matched to a gene; V was cut back by 7 bases and J by 0 bases. The CDR3 contains 14 residues. CDR3 nucleotide sequence: TGTGCCAGTACCTCGACAGGGGCTAACTATGGCTACACCTTC. Translation gives CASTSTGANYGYTF.

For this clone: One base away lies a much larger clone, so this may be a sequencing read error. The chain uses TRBV20-1 and TRBJ2-7, with a weak D call TRBD1 (6 bases). The CDR3 has 12 amino acids. Trimming removed 6 bases from V and 2 bases from J, with 11 bases in between. From germline, CDR1 is DFQATT and CDR2 SNEGSKA (reference sequence). The CDR3 sequence is CSAEDSPYEQYF. Here the CDR3 DNA reads TGCAGTGCCGAGGACAGCCCCTACGAGCAGTACTTC.

This clone came up many times. The gene calls are TRBV6-1 and TRBJ2-7, with D uncertain. CDR3 length equals 14 residues. V was pared by 4 bases and J by 3 bases, with 13 bases between. Germline V gene lookup returns CDR1 MNHNS and CDR2 SASEGT. As DNA, the CDR3 is TGTGCCAGCAGTGGATCTTCATTGATCTACGAGCAGTACTTC. This sequence encodes CASSGSSLIYEQYF.

Regarding this clone: At one end the junction does not follow the germline gene, possibly because of a read error. Here the CDR3 DNA reads TGTGCCAGCAGTGAAGCTCTGGAGCCCACCTCCCAACCGGGAGCTTTCTTC. Residues: CASSEALEPTSQPGAFF. J is TRBJ2-4 and V is TRBV6-1, with D possibly being TRBD2 (6 bases). The CDR3 covers 17 residues. Germline V CDR1 and CDR2: MNHNS, SASEGT.